The clone carrying this TCR beta chain was found a few times. In the source study's methods: The authors estimated nucleated cell counts from reference gene primer amplification. Profiling relied on immunoSEQ multiplex PCR, and the TCRdb table lists in-frame clones only, not all of them. That table is the source of V, J and clone size, and D and trimming were worked out from the DNA. The sample holds about 68,000 clones; 75% to 85% are singletons and the top ten take roughly 25%. The source of the sample is a study of blood T cell repertoires in COVID-19. As for the study in general: Researchers got acute and convalescent COVID-19 samples from the United States, Italy and Spain. T cells, B-cell-depleted T cells, or PBMCs supplied cDNA or gDNA.

Germline CDR1 is SNHLY and CDR2 is FYNNEI. The CDR3 contains 16 residues. Trimming took 10 bases from V and 5 from J; bases not matched to a gene: 19. The sequence was collected from a man between 45 and 60 years old with acute or convalescent COVID-19. Sequencing used peripheral blood. The chain combines TRBV2 with TRBJ1-2, with 7 bases fitting TRBD1. The CDR3 DNA is TGTGCCATCCTAGGGACAGACAACACCCGGCCTTATGGCTACACCTTC. Protein product: CAILGTDNTRPYGYTF.